This record concerns one T cell receptor beta chain sequence. The sample belongs to a study of T-cell reconstitution after alpha-beta-depleted transplantation in children. Unique molecular identifiers featured in how the TCRbeta library was prepared. TCRdb reprocessed the PCR reads via MiXCR and lists one record per CDR3 protein. The repertoire holds about 540,000 distinct CDR3 sequences, with about 18% as singletons. The V and J ends lost 3 bases and 3 bases respectively, with 11 bases between them. The V gene's germline CDR1 is MGHRA and CDR2 YSYEKL. The length of the CDR3 is 14 residues. The chain combines TRBV4-1 with TRBJ1-1; D is perhaps TRBD1 (5 bases). Sequences were derived from PBMCs from the stem cell graft donor, sampled from the stem cell graft. The origin of this receptor is a human donor who donated a stem cell graft to a child with acute lymphoblastic leukemia. The DNA of the CDR3 is TGCGCCAGCAGCCAGTTGACAGCTTACACTGAAGCTTTCTTT. It codes for CASSQLTAYTEAFF.